The rows below give T cell receptor beta chains drawn from one sample of a study of cytomegalovirus exposure and HLA in healthy donors. Measured with immunoSEQ multiplex PCR; TCRdb has only the in-frame clones, and not every one. The data show around 38,000 clones, with roughly 64% seen just once and more than 15% held by the top ten. The sequencing input was PBMCs. The source is a man aged 50 to 59 in good health and CMV-seropositive. CDR3s leave out the opening cysteine and the closing phenylalanine or tryptophan.

j_call v_call cdr3_length cdr3_aa
TRBJ1-2 TRBV19 10 ASIGTWNGYT
TRBJ2-2 TRBV7-9 12 ASSRMGGTGELF
TRBJ1-6 TRBV19 12 ASSRFEGNSPLH
TRBJ1-3 TRBV19 13 ASSSPGSSGNTIY
TRBJ1-1 TRBV5-1 12 ASSLAGQNTEAF
TRBJ1-1 TRBV18 11 ASSPDREEGAF
TRBJ1-1 TRBV5-4 12 ASSSRGSGTEAF
TRBJ1-1 TRBV18 13 ASSPQGQGNTEAF
TRBJ1-5 TRBV9 18 ASSVEFPDLLPGSNQPQH
TRBJ2-3 TRBV7-3 14 ASSSGQGLDGDTQY
TRBJ1-2 TRBV9 12 ASSPRGQAAGYT
TRBJ1-2 TRBV5-4 14 ASSRDPGQGLRGYT
TRBJ2-1 TRBV4-3 13 ASSQSSGGHNEQF
TRBJ1-2 TRBV6-5 11 ASSPQGVYGYT
TRBJ2-7 TRBV9 12 ASSGRDRAYEQY
TRBJ2-7 TRBV2 13 ASSENSGDFYEQY
TRBJ2-6 TRBV4-3 14 ASSQAETSGANVLT
TRBJ2-3 TRBV5-1 10 ASSRSPDTQY
TRBJ2-2 TRBV30 12 AWDDRVATGELF
TRBJ1-4 TRBV25-1 11 ASSAATNEKLF
TRBJ1-5 TRBV10-3 13 AISESGQSNQPQH
TRBJ1-2 TRBV7-8 12 ASSPGHPEYGYT
TRBJ2-7 TRBV7-2 12 ASSPRGGANEQY
TRBJ1-5 TRBV6-6 11 ASSYNSNQPQH
TRBJ2-7 TRBV6-9 12 ASSYSGRDYEQY
TRBJ2-5 TRBV11-3 13 ASSFQTGYQETQY
TRBJ2-7 TRBV27 11 ASSAEGSYEQY
TRBJ1-4 TRBV6-5 13 ASRRGQGTNEKLF
TRBJ1-4 TRBV7-2 12 ASSPGGFGEKLF
TRBJ2-5 TRBV18 12 ASSPVAQQETQY
TRBJ1-3 TRBV6-5 10 ASTTSGNTIY
TRBJ2-3 TRBV29-1 12 SMREAGITDTQY
TRBJ2-4 TRBV11-1 11 ASSLGLDFQLD
TRBJ1-2 TRBV7-9 11 ASSLSEGGGYT
TRBJ1-4 TRBV7-2 13 ASSLVGTGREKLF
TRBJ2-4 TRBV15 11 ATRTSGANIQY
TRBJ2-3 TRBV9 14 ASSVGETAATDTQY
TRBJ2-3 TRBV19 12 ASTQNRGTDTQY
TRBJ1-1 TRBV4-3 14 ASSRTLGGTHTEAF
TRBJ1-1 TRBV5-1 11 ASSPGQSFEAF
TRBJ1-5 TRBV5-1 12 ASSSGTGGQPQH
TRBJ2-7 TRBV6-6 12 ASSFGTSGYEQY
TRBJ2-7 TRBV6-1 12 ASSEGGSSYEQY
TRBJ1-5 TRBV4-2 14 ASSQFLGQGRQPQH
TRBJ1-1 TRBV4-1 12 ASSQGDRATEAF
TRBJ1-6 TRBV2 13 ASSDQQAINSPLH
TRBJ2-1 TRBV29-1 15 SVILLGSGGSFNEQF
TRBJ2-7 TRBV18 12 ASSPQGGSYEQY
TRBJ1-2 TRBV6-5 14 ASSFGGTTGDYGYT
- TRBV4-3 13 ASSPRTSGGYEQY
TRBJ1-2 TRBV5-8 13 ASSLWGTASYGYT
TRBJ2-4 TRBV6-5 13 ASSRDFLAKNIQY